These 25 T cell receptor beta chains were sequenced from one sample in a study of tumor and adjacent non-tumor tissue in lung cancer. A modified ARM-PCR protocol with three rounds of nested PCR amplified TCRbeta. A single record per CDR3 protein comes from TCRdb applying MiXCR to the multiplex PCR reads. The sample includes about 68,000 distinct CDR3 sequences, roughly three fifths of them seen just once. No cell sorting was done before RNA was extracted from the tissue. Sequencing input: lung tumor tissue. Source of these receptors: a man aged 45-65 years with non-small cell lung cancer.

This clonotype was counted many times. V is TRBV12-3 or TRBV12-4 and J is TRBJ2-3; D is undetermined. The CDR3 extends over 15 amino acids. The V gene lost 1 base and the J gene lost 2 bases, with 10 bases spanning the gap. The DNA for the CDR3 is TGTGCCAGCAGTTTAGAAGGGTCTGCCACAGATACGCAGTATTTT. Translation: CASSLEGSATDTQYF.

This clonotype was seen at least ten times. This sequence joins TRBV4-2 and TRBJ2-7; tentatively, D is TRBD1 (6 bases). Deletions cut 0 bases from V and 3 bases from J, with 12 bases between. Germline V gene lookup returns CDR1 LGHNA and CDR2 YNFKEQ. The CDR3 is made up of 15 amino acids. The CDR3 spells CASSQDASRGYEQYF. The CDR3 coding sequence is TGTGCCAGCAGCCAAGATGCTAGCAGGGGCTACGAGCAGTACTTC.

With respect to this clonotype: A much larger clone sits a single nucleotide away, making a read error possible. This is likely a read error, given that the CDR3 carries no conserved phenylalanine or tryptophan at its end. This sequence joins TRBV7-9 and TRBJ2-5, with a tentative D call TRBD2 (7 bases). V was cut by 5 bases and J by 5 bases, with 15 bases left in between. The CDR3 runs to 14 residues. Germline CDR1 is SEHNR and CDR2 is FQNEAQ (reference sequence). The DNA for the CDR3 is TGTGCCAGCAGCCAGACGGGGGGCGTCGAGACCCAGTACTTG. As protein: CASSQTGGVETQYL.

In regard to this clonotype: Compared with germline, one end of the junction differs, possibly owing to a read error. This rearrangement joins TRBV11-2 to TRBJ2-5; possibly TRBD1 or TRBD2 for D (5 bases each). The CDR3 is 12 residues long. The germline gives CDR1 SGHAT, CDR2 FQNNGV. The CDR3 DNA sequence: TGTGCCGGCAGGGAGAAGCATGAGACCCAGTACTTC. Its translation is CAGREKHETQYF.

In its sample, this clonotype is large (0.1 to 1%). The chain couples TRBV11-3 to TRBJ2-3, with 10 bases matching TRBD2. The germline gives CDR1 SGHNT, CDR2 YENEEA. Trimming took 5 bases from V and 1 from J; bases not matched to a gene: 3. The CDR3 spans 15 residues. The CDR3 sequence: CASSAGTSGTDTQYF. CDR3 coding DNA: TGTGCCAGCAGCGCCGGGACTAGCGGCACAGATACGCAGTATTTT.

In the case of this clonotype: This could be a read error, since a much larger clone is one nucleotide away. The gene calls are TRBV10-3 and TRBJ2-7; 7 bases are shared with TRBD2. The CDR3 sequence is 16 residues long. The germline V gene has CDR1 ENHRY and CDR2 SYGVKD. Written as DNA, the CDR3 is TGTGTCATCAGTGAGCCCCCCCCAGCGGGACCCTACGAGCAGTACTTC. This codes for CVISEPPPAGPYEQYF.

This clonotype was seen at least ten times. This chain uses TRBV12-3 or TRBV12-4 with TRBJ1-6, with D perhaps TRBD1 (5 bases). V was trimmed by 6 bases and J by 6 bases, leaving 15 bases between them. The CDR3 is 15 residues long. The CDR3 is CASSQNRGGNSPLHF. As DNA, the CDR3 is TGTGCCAGCAGCCAAAACCGGGGGGGTAATTCACCCCTCCACTTT.

In its sample, this clonotype is medium-sized. This chain connects TRBV28 to TRBJ2-7; no firm D call. The V end was cut by 5 bases, the J end by 3 bases, with 5 bases between. The length of the CDR3 is 11 residues. CDR1 is MDHEN, CDR2 SYDVKM, per germline. CDR3 amino acids: CASSPDYEQYF. The CDR3 DNA follows: TGTGCCAGCAGTCCGGACTACGAGCAGTACTTC.

With regard to this clonotype: This may be a read error: a much more frequent sequence differs by one nucleotide. The chain links TRBV14 to TRBJ1-2, with D uncertain. CDR1 SGHDN and CDR2 FVKESK come from the germline V gene. CDR3 length: 15 amino acids. V shed 8 bases and J shed 1 base, with 17 bases lying between them. CDR3 loop: CASGPRRTVNYGYTF. CDR3 coding DNA: TGTGCCAGCGGCCCTCGGCGGACGGTTAACTATGGCTACACCTTC.

The chain joins TRBV20-1 to TRBJ2-7; 7 bases are shared with TRBD1. Germline V CDR1 and CDR2: DFQATT, SNEGSKA (reference sequence). V was pared by 2 bases and J by 0 bases, with 4 bases of the junction left unmatched. The CDR3 totals 14 residues. The CDR3 nucleotides are TGCAGTGCTAGACCGACAGGGCCCTCCTACGAGCAGTACTTC. Amino acids: CSARPTGPSYEQYF.

This clonotype was seen many times. The chain has TRBV12-3 or TRBV12-4 and TRBJ1-5, with D possibly being TRBD1 (6 bases). The CDR3 is 15 amino acids. Trimming shortened V by 8 bases and J by 1 base, and 15 bases separated the two germline ends. CDR3 region: CASGSGGLSNQPQHF. CDR3 bases: TGTGCCAGCGGCTCTGGGGGCCTCAGCAATCAGCCCCAGCATTTT.

In regard to this clonotype: At one of its ends the junction is not consistent with the germline gene, which may arise from a read error. This rearrangement joins TRBV11-2 to TRBJ1-1; D is possibly TRBD1 (5 bases). This CDR3 region has 15 residues. Germline loops: CDR1 SGHAT, CDR2 FQNNGV. As DNA, the CDR3 is TGTGCCAGCAGCCCGATGACAGAGGGAGAGGGTGAAGTTTTCTTT. It encodes CASSPMTEGEGEVFF.

This rearrangement joins TRBV14 to TRBJ2-1; a weak D match, TRBD2 (6 bases). The V end was cut by 4 bases, the J end by 8 bases, with 21 bases between. Germline assignment: CDR1 SGHDN and CDR2 FVKESK. The CDR3 sequence is 16 residues long. CDR3 DNA sequence: TGTGCCAGCAGCCGAGATGTGGGAGGTGCAGGCGATGAGCAGTTCTTC. Protein product: CASSRDVGGAGDEQFF. Filled out from reference TRBV14 and TRBJ2-1, the complete variable domain reads EAGVTQFPSHSVIEKGQTVTLRCDPISGHDNLYWYRRVMGKEIKFLLHFVKESKQDESGMPNNRFLAERTGGTYSTLKVQPAELEDSGVYFCASSRDVGGAGDEQFFGPGTRLTVL.

This clonotype was counted many times. The CDR3 spells CASSESMVQPQHF. The CDR3 coding sequence is TGCGCCAGCAGTGAGTCGATGGTACAGCCCCAGCATTTT. The chain combines TRBV10-2 with TRBJ1-5; D remains unclear. Germline-derived CDR1 and CDR2 are WSHSY and SAAADI. The CDR3 covers 13 residues. Trimming removed 0 bases at V and 7 bases at J, with 7 bases between.

Details on this clonotype: Since no conserved phenylalanine or tryptophan closes the CDR3, a read error is the likely cause. V gene TRBV20-1 combines with J gene TRBJ2-7; 8 bases line up with TRBD2. The CDR3 is 17 amino acids. Germline CDR1 is DFQATT and CDR2 is SNEGSKA (reference sequence). J gave up 2 bases and V 0 bases, and 12 bases lay outside the gene matches. The CDR3 spells CSARDGEGTSGTYEQYI. The CDR3 nucleotides read TGCAGTGCTAGAGATGGTGAGGGAACTAGCGGAACCTACGAGCAGTACATA.

About this clonotype: This may be a read error: a much more frequent sequence differs by one nucleotide. As DNA, the CDR3 is TGTGCCAGCAGCTTTGGGACCTCGTACAATAAGCAGTTCTTC. Protein product: CASSFGTSYNKQFF. The chain uses TRBV11-2 and TRBJ2-1, with D perhaps matching TRBD1 or TRBD2 (5 bases each). The CDR3 is 14 residues long. Looked up from germline, CDR1 is SGHAT and CDR2 is FQNNGV.

As for this clonotype: The germline gene is not matched at one end of the junction; a read error may be the cause. CDR3 residues: CANSFRRTDTQYF. In DNA, the CDR3 is TGTGCCAACAGTTTCAGACGGACAGATACGCAGTATTTT. V gene TRBV12-3 or TRBV12-4 combines with J gene TRBJ2-3; no reliable D call. The length of the CDR3 is 13 residues.

This chain links TRBV6-5 with TRBJ2-1; 7 bases align to TRBD1. The germline CDR1 and CDR2 sequences are MNHEY and SVGAGI. J lost 5 bases, V lost 0 bases, and 4 bases had no gene match. The CDR3 runs 15 residues. CDR3 nucleotides: TGTGCCAGCAGTTACTCGACAGGGAAGGACAATGAGCAGTTCTTC. It encodes CASSYSTGKDNEQFF.

The table lists this clonotype with many counts. The chain carries TRBV29-1 and TRBJ2-3; D might be TRBD2 (6 bases). This CDR3 is 14 amino acids long. With 3 bases removed from V and 11 bases from J, the gap between germline ends came to 21 bases. Per germline, CDR1 SQVTM and CDR2 ANQGSEA. The CDR3 reads CSVEMPGARGGQYF. As DNA, the CDR3 is TGCAGCGTTGAGATGCCGGGAGCAAGGGGCGGGCAGTATTTT.

This clonotype was observed many times. V and J are TRBV20-1 and TRBJ2-1; D gene unclear. Per germline, CDR1 DFQATT and CDR2 SNEGSKA (reference sequence). The CDR3 runs 12 residues. V was trimmed by 1 base and J by 4 bases, leaving 5 bases between them. The chain's CDR3 is CSARATYNEQFF. As DNA, the CDR3 is TGCAGTGCTAGAGCGACTTACAATGAGCAGTTCTTC.

The chain couples TRBV28 to TRBJ2-5; D gene ambiguous. CDR1 is MDHEN, CDR2 SYDVKM, per germline. The CDR3 length is 12 residues. Trimming stripped 7 bases from V and 7 bases from J, with 13 bases between. The CDR3 region is CASNSNDGTQYF. The CDR3 nucleotides are TGTGCCAGCAATTCTAACGATGGGACCCAGTACTTC.

A remark on this clonotype: Mismatch with germline at one junction end may stem from a read error. The chain links TRBV29-1 to TRBJ1-6; TRBD1 is a possible D gene (5 bases). Germline V gives CDR1 SQVTM, CDR2 ANQGSEA. The CDR3 totals 19 residues. CDR3 amino acids: CSVEVSGSKCKKFYSPLRF. The CDR3 DNA sequence: TGCAGCGTTGAAGTATCAGGGAGCAAGTGCAAGAAGTTTTATTCACCCCTCCGCTTT. Combining the CDR3 with reference TRBV29-1 and TRBJ1-6 gives the whole variable domain SAVISQKPSRDICQRGTSLTIQCQVDSQVTMMFWYRQQPGQSLTLIATANQGSEATYESGFVIDKFPISRPNLTFSTLTVSNMSPEDSSIYLCSVEVSGSKCKKFYSPLRFGNGTRLTVT.

This clonotype is categorized as medium-sized. This rearrangement joins TRBV4-1 to TRBJ1-1; D is ambiguous. Per germline, CDR1 MGHRA and CDR2 YSYEKL. V was trimmed by 0 bases and J by 0 bases, leaving 14 bases between them. CDR3 length equals 17 residues. Here the CDR3 DNA reads TGCGCCAGCAGCCAAGATAGTCTCGTCGTCATGAACACTGAAGCTTTCTTT. Amino acid sequence: CASSQDSLVVMNTEAFF.

This chain connects TRBV30 to TRBJ1-5; possibly TRBD1 for D (6 bases). The ends were cut back, 1 base at V and 14 bases at J, with 30 bases in the middle. Germline V gives CDR1 GTSNPN, CDR2 SVGIG (reference sequence). The CDR3 is 17 amino acids. CDR3: CAWSGLGRGLNNQPKHF. DNA for the CDR3: TGTGCCTGGAGTGGGCTAGGCAGGGGCCTCAATAATCAGCCGAAGCATTTT.

This clonotype was counted a single time. Being one base from a much bigger clone, this may be a read error. The rearrangement links TRBV4-1 to TRBJ2-1, with TRBD1 matching over 8 bases. V shed 4 bases, J shed 3 bases, and the junction held 2 bases outside the gene matches. The CDR3 has 14 amino acids. Germline V lookup: CDR1 MGHRA, CDR2 YSYEKL. The CDR3 protein is CASSPDRDYNEQFF. The CDR3 coding sequence is TGCGCCAGCAGCCCGGACAGGGACTACAATGAGCAGTTCTTC.